The source of this T cell receptor beta chain is a study of shared clonotypes between healthy human individuals. Study-level background: For every donor, three CD4 naive, three CD4 memory, two CD8 naive and one CD8 memory plates were used.

Sequencing was performed with immunoSEQ multiplex PCR; in TCRdb, only in-frame clones are kept and a portion is missing. The table includes about 710,000 clones, around 73% detected once. Donors, healthy HIV-negative adults, lacked recent acute infections or vaccinations. CDR1 MNHEY and CDR2 SVGAGI come from the germline V gene. CDR3 length equals 12 residues. V was pared by 6 bases and J by 8 bases, with 6 bases of the junction left unmatched. What was sequenced was memory CD4+ T cells sorted from blood. Subset defined: CD45RA-negative fraction. The J gene is TRBJ1-2, the V gene TRBV6-5, with TRBD1 identical over 7 bases. The TCR sequence derives from a woman younger than 45 in good health. DNA for the CDR3: TGTGCCAGCAGACCGGGACAGAGCGGCTACACCTTC. Amino acids: CASRPGQSGYTF.